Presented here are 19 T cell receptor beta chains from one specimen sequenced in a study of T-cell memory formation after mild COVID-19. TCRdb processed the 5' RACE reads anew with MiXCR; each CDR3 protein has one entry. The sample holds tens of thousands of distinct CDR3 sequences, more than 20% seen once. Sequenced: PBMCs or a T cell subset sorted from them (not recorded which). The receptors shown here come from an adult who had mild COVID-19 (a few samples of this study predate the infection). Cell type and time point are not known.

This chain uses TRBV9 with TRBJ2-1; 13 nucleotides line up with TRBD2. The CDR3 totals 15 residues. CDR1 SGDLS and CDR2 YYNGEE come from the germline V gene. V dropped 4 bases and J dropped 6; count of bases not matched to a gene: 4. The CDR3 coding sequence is TGTGCCAGCAGCCTTACTAGCGGGAGGGTCAATGAGCAGTTCTTC. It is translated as CASSLTSGRVNEQFF.

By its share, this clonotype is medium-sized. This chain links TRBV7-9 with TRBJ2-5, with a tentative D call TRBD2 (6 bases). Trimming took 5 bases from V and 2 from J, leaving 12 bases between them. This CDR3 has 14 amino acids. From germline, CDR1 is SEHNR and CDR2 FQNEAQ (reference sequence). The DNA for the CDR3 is TGTGCCAGCAGCAGAGGGACTCTTCAAGAGACCCAGTACTTC. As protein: CASSRGTLQETQYF.

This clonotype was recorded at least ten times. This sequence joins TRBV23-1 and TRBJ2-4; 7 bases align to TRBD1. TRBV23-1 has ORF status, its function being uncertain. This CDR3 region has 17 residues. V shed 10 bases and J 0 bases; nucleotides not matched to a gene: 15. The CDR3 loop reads CAIQPGQTDLAKNIQYF. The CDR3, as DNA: TGCGCCATCCAGCCGGGACAGACGGATTTAGCCAAAAACATTCAGTACTTC.

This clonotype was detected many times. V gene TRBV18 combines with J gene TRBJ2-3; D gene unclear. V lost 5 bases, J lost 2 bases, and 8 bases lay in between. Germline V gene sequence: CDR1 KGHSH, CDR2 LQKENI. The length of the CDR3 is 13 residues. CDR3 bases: TGTGCCAGCTCAGCCCGATACACAGATACGCAGTATTTT. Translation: CASSARYTDTQYF. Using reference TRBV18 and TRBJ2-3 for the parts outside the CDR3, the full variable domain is NAGVMQNPRHLVRRRGQEARLRCSPMKGHSHVYWYRQLPEEGLKFMVYLQKENIIDESGMPKERFSAEFPKEGPSILRIQQVVRGDSAAYFCASSARYTDTQYFGPGTRLTVL.

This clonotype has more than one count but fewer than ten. CDR3 DNA: TGTGCCAGCAGCAGGCGGGCCGCGGCGGGTTCGAATGAGCAGTTCTTC. Encoded protein: CASSRRAAAGSNEQFF. The rearrangement joins TRBV11-3 to TRBJ2-1; D may be TRBD2 (5 bases). This CDR3 spans 16 amino acids. CDR1 and CDR2 from the germline V gene are SGHNT and YENEEA. Between the trimmed V and J ends, which lost 5 bases and 7 bases, there was a span of 21 bases.

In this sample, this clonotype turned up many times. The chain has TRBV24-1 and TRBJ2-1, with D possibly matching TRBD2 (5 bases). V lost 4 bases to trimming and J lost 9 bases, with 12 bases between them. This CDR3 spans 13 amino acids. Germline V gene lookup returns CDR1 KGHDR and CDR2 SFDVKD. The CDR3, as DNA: TGTGCCACCAGTGACCCGACCCGGGGTGAGCAGTTCTTC. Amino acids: CATSDPTRGEQFF.

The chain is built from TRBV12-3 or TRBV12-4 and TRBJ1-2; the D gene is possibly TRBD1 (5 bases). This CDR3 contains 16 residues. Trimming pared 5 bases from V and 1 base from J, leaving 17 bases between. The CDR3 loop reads CASSQATGLLNYGYTF. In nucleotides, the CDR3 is TGTGCCAGCAGTCAAGCTACGGGACTGCTTAACTATGGCTACACCTTC.

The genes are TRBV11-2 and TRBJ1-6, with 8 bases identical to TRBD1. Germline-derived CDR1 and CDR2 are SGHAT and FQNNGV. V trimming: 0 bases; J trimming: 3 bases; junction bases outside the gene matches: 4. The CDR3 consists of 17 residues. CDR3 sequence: CASSLEPGQVYNSPLHF. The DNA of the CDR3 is TGTGCCAGCAGCTTAGAACCGGGACAGGTCTATAATTCACCCCTCCACTTT.

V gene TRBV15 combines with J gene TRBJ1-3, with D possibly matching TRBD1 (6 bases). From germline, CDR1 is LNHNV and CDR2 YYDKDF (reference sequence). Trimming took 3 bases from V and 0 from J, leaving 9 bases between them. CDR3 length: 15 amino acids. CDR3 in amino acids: CATSSDRYSGNTIYF. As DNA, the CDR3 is TGTGCCACCAGCAGTGACAGGTACTCTGGAAACACCATATATTTT.

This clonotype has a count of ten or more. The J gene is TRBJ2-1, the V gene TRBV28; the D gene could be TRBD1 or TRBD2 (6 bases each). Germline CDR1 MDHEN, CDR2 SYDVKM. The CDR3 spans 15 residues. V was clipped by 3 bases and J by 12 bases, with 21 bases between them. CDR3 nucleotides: TGTGCCAGCAGTTTGAGCGGGCGGGCTGGGGGGCGGCAGTTCTTC. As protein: CASSLSGRAGGRQFF.

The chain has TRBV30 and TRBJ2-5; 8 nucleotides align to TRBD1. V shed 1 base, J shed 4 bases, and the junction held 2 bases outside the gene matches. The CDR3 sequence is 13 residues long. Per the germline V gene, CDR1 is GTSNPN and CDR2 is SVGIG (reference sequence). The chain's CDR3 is CAWSEDRVETQYF. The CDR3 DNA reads TGTGCCTGGAGTGAGGACAGGGTAGAGACCCAGTACTTC.

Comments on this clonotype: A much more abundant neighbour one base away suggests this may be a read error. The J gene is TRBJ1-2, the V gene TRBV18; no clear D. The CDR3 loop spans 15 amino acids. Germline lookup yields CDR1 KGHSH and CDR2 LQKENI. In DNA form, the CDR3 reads TGTTCCAGCTCACCGAACAGTGCAGCTAACTATGGCTACACCTTC. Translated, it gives CSSSPNSAANYGYTF.

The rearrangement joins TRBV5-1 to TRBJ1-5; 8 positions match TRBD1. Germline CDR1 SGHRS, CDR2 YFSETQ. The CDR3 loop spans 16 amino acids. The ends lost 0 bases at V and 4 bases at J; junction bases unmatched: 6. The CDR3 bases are TGCGCCAGCAGCTTGGGCGACAGGGGAGGGAATCAGCCCCAGCATTTT. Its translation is CASSLGDRGGNQPQHF.

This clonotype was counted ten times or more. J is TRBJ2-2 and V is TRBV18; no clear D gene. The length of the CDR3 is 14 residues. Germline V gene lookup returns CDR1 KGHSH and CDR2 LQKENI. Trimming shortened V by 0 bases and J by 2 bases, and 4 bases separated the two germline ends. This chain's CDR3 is CASSPPLNTGELFF. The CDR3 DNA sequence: TGTGCCAGCTCACCACCACTTAACACCGGGGAGCTGTTTTTT.

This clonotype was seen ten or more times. CDR3 sequence: CASRDSGTEVPYEQYF. The CDR3 nucleotides read TGTGCCAGCAGGGACTCCGGGACAGAGGTCCCCTACGAGCAGTACTTC. This rearrangement joins TRBV25-1 to TRBJ2-7; TRBD1 matches at 7 bases. The CDR3 extends over 16 amino acids. Germline V CDR1 and CDR2: MGHDK, SYGVNS. The ends lost 6 bases at V and 2 bases at J; junction bases unmatched: 13.

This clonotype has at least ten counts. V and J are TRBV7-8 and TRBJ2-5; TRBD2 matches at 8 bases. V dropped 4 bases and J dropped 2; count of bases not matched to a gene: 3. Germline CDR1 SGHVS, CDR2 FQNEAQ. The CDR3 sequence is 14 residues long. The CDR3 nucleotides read TGTGCCAGCAGCTCGGCGGGGGGTCAAGAGACCCAGTACTTC. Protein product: CASSSAGGQETQYF.

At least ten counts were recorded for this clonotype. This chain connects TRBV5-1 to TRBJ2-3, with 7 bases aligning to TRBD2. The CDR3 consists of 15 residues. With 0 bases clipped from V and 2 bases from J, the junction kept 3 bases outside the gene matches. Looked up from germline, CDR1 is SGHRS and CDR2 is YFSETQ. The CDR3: CASSLAGRNTDTQYF. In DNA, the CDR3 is TGCGCCAGCAGCTTGGCCGGGAGGAACACAGATACGCAGTATTTT.

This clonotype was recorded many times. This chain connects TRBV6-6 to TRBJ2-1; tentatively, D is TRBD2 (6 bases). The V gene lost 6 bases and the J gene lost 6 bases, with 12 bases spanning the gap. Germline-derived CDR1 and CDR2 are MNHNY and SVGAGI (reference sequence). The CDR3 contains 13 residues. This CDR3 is CASRESSGNEQFF. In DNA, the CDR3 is TGTGCCAGCAGAGAGAGTAGCGGCAATGAGCAGTTCTTC.

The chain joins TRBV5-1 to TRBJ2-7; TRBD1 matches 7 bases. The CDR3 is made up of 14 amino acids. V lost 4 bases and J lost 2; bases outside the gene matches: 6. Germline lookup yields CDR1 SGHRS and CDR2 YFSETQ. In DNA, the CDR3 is TGCGCCAGCAGCCCGACAGGGCCCACCTACGAGCAGTACTTC. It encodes CASSPTGPTYEQYF.